These 10 T cell receptor beta chains share one sample of origin, sequenced in a study of CD8 T cells in Susac syndrome (dated 2019 in TCRdb). The library was made by the immunoSEQ multiplex PCR assay. RNA was extracted using the RNeasy kit, and roughly 0.45 to 1 microgram was reverse transcribed with random hexamers. TCRdb trimmed public reads at Q25 via fastp, called clones via MiXCR and kept in-frame beta chains. Merged by CDR3 protein, the rows form single entries marked with the most common genes and DNA. The sample table shows under 200,000 distinct CDR3 sequences, and approximately 96% are seen once. Of the sample, 0.13% to 0.15% is held by the ten largest clones. Source material: CD4+ T cells from PBMCs. The receptors originated from a human donor in good health.

V gene TRBV20-1 combines with J gene TRBJ2-5; D remains ambiguous. CDR1 is DFQATT, CDR2 SNEGSKA, per germline (reference sequence). V lost 0 bases to trimming and J lost 5 bases, with 10 bases between them. This CDR3 is 13 amino acids long. The CDR3 here is CSARDGVSETQYF. The DNA of the CDR3 is TGCAGTGCTAGAGATGGGGTCTCCGAGACCCAGTACTTC.

The chain uses TRBV7-9 and TRBJ1-2; D gene ambiguous. V was clipped by 3 bases and J by 6 bases, with 8 bases between them. The germline CDR1 and CDR2 sequences are SEHNR and FQNEAQ (reference sequence). The CDR3 is made up of 12 amino acids. The CDR3 is CASSLERNGYTF. In DNA, the CDR3 is TGTGCCAGCAGCTTGGAAAGAAATGGCTACACCTTC.

This clonotype is a singleton in its sample. V is TRBV12-3 or TRBV12-4 and J is TRBJ2-2; possible D gene TRBD1, 6 bases. The V end lost 6 bases, the J end lost 4 bases, and 18 bases lay between the germline ends. The CDR3 extends over 16 amino acids. The CDR3 region is CASSQGRGQSTGELFF. As DNA, the CDR3 is TGTGCCAGCAGCCAGGGGCGCGGACAGTCCACCGGGGAGCTGTTTTTT.

This chain connects TRBV6-2 or TRBV6-3 to TRBJ2-6; D tentatively reads TRBD1 or TRBD2 (6 bases each). The ends were cut back, 1 base at V and 0 bases at J, with 10 bases in the middle. The CDR3 length is 17 residues. Germline values: CDR1 MNHEY, CDR2 SVGEGT. DNA of the CDR3: TGTGCCAGCAGTTACTTCGGGGGCAGCTCTGGGGCCAACGTCCTGACTTTC. The encoded protein is CASSYFGGSSGANVLTF.

The chain recombines TRBV3-1 with TRBJ2-5; D ambiguous. In germline, CDR1 is LGHDT, CDR2 YNNKEL (reference sequence). The CDR3 is made up of 13 amino acids. V was clipped by 0 bases and J by 10 bases, with 12 bases between them. CDR3 amino acids: CASSQDRREVQYF. Here the CDR3 DNA reads TGTGCCAGCAGCCAAGATCGTCGTGAGGTCCAGTACTTC.

The V gene is TRBV28, the J gene TRBJ1-6; D ambiguous. The V end was cut by 5 bases, the J end by 8 bases, with 16 bases between. The CDR3 is made up of 15 amino acids. The germline gives CDR1 MDHEN, CDR2 SYDVKM. This chain's CDR3 is CASSLGPLADSPLHF. Here the CDR3 DNA reads TGTGCCAGCAGTCTCGGGCCTCTTGCGGATTCACCCCTCCACTTT.

This clonotype showed up just a few times. The chain is built from TRBV7-2 and TRBJ2-1; 8 bases fit TRBD2. This CDR3 has 13 residues. V lost 3 bases and J lost 10; bases outside the gene matches: 5. Germline V gene data show CDR1 as SGHTA and CDR2 as FQGNSA. DNA of the CDR3: TGTGCCAGCAGCTTGAGGACTAGCCGCGAGCAGTTCTTC. Its protein product is CASSLRTSREQFF.

The V call is TRBV24-1, the J call TRBJ2-1; 11 bases match TRBD2. This CDR3 spans 15 amino acids. CDR1 KGHDR and CDR2 SFDVKD come from the germline V gene. Germline trimming cut 3 bases from V and 7 bases from J; bases unmatched to any gene: 4. CDR3 protein: CATSDPSGGRNEQFF. In nucleotides, the CDR3 is TGTGCCACCAGTGATCCTAGCGGGGGGCGGAATGAGCAGTTCTTC.

V usage is TRBV29-1 and J usage is TRBJ1-2; TRBD1 matches 9 bases. The CDR3 covers 15 residues. The J segment lost 4 bases and the V segment lost 3 bases, leaving 9 bases of the junction unmatched. Per the germline V gene, CDR1 is SQVTM and CDR2 is ANQGSEA. For the CDR3, the DNA is TGCAGCGTTGAGGACAGGGGCGGGGAAACCTATGGCTACACCTTC. Translation: CSVEDRGGETYGYTF.

The rearrangement links TRBV12-3 or TRBV12-4 to TRBJ2-3; perhaps D is TRBD1 or TRBD2 (5 bases each). V was cut by 8 bases and J by 5 bases, with 14 bases left in between. The CDR3 sequence is 13 residues long. The DNA for the CDR3 is TGTGCCAGCGGGACCGCGCCCCGAGATACGCAGTATTTT. It codes for CASGTAPRDTQYF.